This entry lists 5 T cell receptor beta chains sequenced from one sample in a study of cytomegalovirus exposure and HLA in healthy donors. The PCR made use of 60 Vbeta and 13 Jbeta primers. Sequencing used immunoSEQ multiplex PCR; TCRdb keeps in-frame clones, though not all of them. The repertoire holds about 65,000 clones, with around four fifths as singletons. Sequenced sample: PBMCs. The origin of the receptors is a girl aged 5 to 17 in good health and CMV-seropositive.

This clone has only a few counts. The gene calls are TRBV5-1 and TRBJ2-7; maybe TRBD1 (6 bases). The V end was cut by 2 bases, the J end by 4 bases, with 13 bases between. The CDR3 covers 14 residues. CDR1 and CDR2 (germline): SGHRS, YFSETQ. The DNA of the CDR3 is TGCGCCAGCAGCTTCCGGGACACTACGTACGAGCAGTACTTC. It translates to CASSFRDTTYEQYF.

V and J are TRBV5-5 and TRBJ1-1; TRBD1 matches at 11 bases. The germline V gene encodes CDR1 SGHKS and CDR2 YYEKEE (reference sequence). The CDR3 has 12 amino acids. Losses at the gene ends were 4 bases for V and 11 bases for J; bases not matched to a gene: 4. DNA of the CDR3: TGTGCCAGCAGCCTAGGGGACAGGGGGGCTTTCTTT. Amino acid sequence: CASSLGDRGAFF.

This clone turned up a few times. The chain is built from TRBV5-6 and TRBJ1-3, with unresolved D. The CDR3 totals 13 residues. Germline CDR1 reads SGHDT; CDR2 reads YYEEEE. Trimming stripped 3 bases from V and 0 bases from J, with 4 bases between. The CDR3 DNA is TGTGCCAGCAGCTCTAGCTCTGGAAACACCATATATTTT. It yields the protein CASSSSSGNTIYF.

The chain carries TRBV19 and TRBJ2-7; D is possibly TRBD2 (5 bases). Trimming removed 1 base at V and 4 bases at J, with 14 bases between. The germline gives CDR1 LNHDA, CDR2 SQIVND (reference sequence). This CDR3 region has 15 residues. CDR3: CASSIVAGIGYEQYF. CDR3 DNA sequence: TGTGCCAGTAGTATAGTGGCCGGGATCGGGTACGAGCAGTACTTC.

This clone was counted only a few times. V usage is TRBV7-2 and J usage is TRBJ1-2; 7 bases are a match to TRBD1. The V gene end was trimmed by 5 bases and the J gene end by 7 bases; junction bases not matched to a gene: 10. The CDR3 covers 14 residues. In germline, CDR1 is SGHTA, CDR2 FQGNSA. CDR3: CASSPREGASGYTF. The DNA for the CDR3 is TGTGCCAGCAGCCCGCGGGAGGGGGCGAGTGGCTACACCTTC.